These T cell receptor beta chains were read from a single sample in a study of T cell responses to AZD1222 COVID-19 vaccine. Assay: immunoSEQ multiplex PCR; the TCRdb copy retains only in-frame clones and omits some. The sample gives some 130,000 clones, 90% to 95% of which show up once; roughly 3% is in the top ten. This specimen consisted of peripheral blood, obtained on day 0 of AZD1222 vaccination. These receptors were obtained from an adult in good health. Each CDR3 is given with its conserved first and last residue. A D gene is named only where the DNA matches it firmly. Where a row states a size, it is once, few, many or the class of an expanded clone; other rows omit it.

CDR3 | DNA | D | J | size | V
CASSEIQQPQETQYF | TGTGCCAGCAGTGAAATACAGCAGCCCCAAGAGACCCAGTACTTC | - | TRBJ2-5 | - | TRBV2
CASSPGGRAYNEQFF | TGTGCCAGCTCGCCAGGGGGCCGCGCCTACAATGAGCAGTTCTTC | TRBD1 | TRBJ2-1 | - | TRBV18
CASRDSLREQFF | TGTGCCAGCCGGGACTCCCTTCGCGAGCAGTTCTTC | - | TRBJ2-1 | - | TRBV2
CASSLTWNNGYTF | TGTGCCAGCAGCTTGACATGGAATAATGGCTACACCTTC | - | TRBJ1-2 | - | TRBV7-9
CASSEGTASEKLFF | TGCGCCAGCAGTGAGGGGACAGCATCTGAAAAACTGTTTTTT | TRBD1 | TRBJ1-4 | - | TRBV10-1
CASSLAQGASTNEKLFF | TGCGCCAGCAGCTTGGCTCAGGGAGCTTCAACTAATGAAAAACTGTTTTTT | - | TRBJ1-4 | - | TRBV5-1
CASSPGSSSGPGYGYTF | TGCGCCAGCAGCCCCGGCTCATCCTCGGGTCCGGGCTATGGCTACACCTTC | - | TRBJ1-2 | - | TRBV5-1
CASSYSMRETEAFF | TGTGCCAGCAGTTACTCGATGAGAGAAACTGAAGCTTTCTTT | - | TRBJ1-1 | - | TRBV6-5
CATSGEASTDTQYF | TGTGCCACCTCGGGGGAGGCGAGCACAGATACGCAGTATTTT | - | TRBJ2-3 | - | TRBV24-1
CASSSQARDWRTGDTQYF | TGTGCCAGTAGTTCCCAAGCCCGGGACTGGCGGACCGGGGATACGCAGTATTTT | - | TRBJ2-3 | - | TRBV19
CSVGDTDTQYF | TGCAGCGTAGGGGATACAGATACGCAGTATTTT | - | TRBJ2-3 | - | TRBV29-1
CASSPNRDRYTF | TGTGCCAGCAGTCCAAACAGGGACCGCTACACCTTC | - | TRBJ1-2 | once | TRBV27
CASSFSGQVGSEQFF | TGTGCCAGCAGCTTCTCGGGACAGGTTGGAAGTGAGCAGTTCTTC | TRBD1 | TRBJ2-1 | - | TRBV7-2
CASSPGSVTYEQYF | TGTGCCAGCAGCCCCGGATCGGTAACCTACGAGCAGTACTTC | - | TRBJ2-7 | - | TRBV9
CASSYDRVSGNTIYF | TGTGCCAGCAGTTACGATAGGGTCTCTGGAAACACCATATATTTT | - | TRBJ1-3 | - | TRBV6-5